The present TCR beta chain was sequenced within a study of neurological immune-mediated disorders. MiXCR was run by TCRdb on the 5' RACE reads, yielding one entry per CDR3 protein. This table holds 85,000 to 110,000 distinct CDR3 sequences, 9.5% to 14% found once. This clonotype was observed at least ten times. As to time point: longitudinal time-point 3. The CDR3 has 16 amino acids. The sequenced sample was PBMCs. This receptor was taken from a female donor with HTLV-1-associated myelopathy (HAM/TSP). J is TRBJ2-3 and V is TRBV21-1; the D call of TRBD1 is as the table states it, not checked on the DNA. TRBV21-1 is annotated as a pseudogene. The CDR3 DNA is TGTGCCAGCAGCCTGGGCGTACCGGGGGGCACAGATACGCAGTATTTT. Translating it yields CASSLGVPGGTDTQYF.